One and the same sample provided the 7 T cell receptor beta chains below, sequenced in a study of control samples from healthy donors and cancer patients. Here immunoSEQ multiplex PCR was the method, and the copy in TCRdb shows in-frame clones only, minus some. This sample has around 92,000 clones, with around 80% found just once. Sequencing used blood. The origin of the receptors is a man between 60 and 75 years old in good health.

The chain recombines TRBV7-8 with TRBJ1-1, with D tentatively TRBD1 (6 bases). Per germline, CDR1 SGHVS and CDR2 FQNEAQ. The V end lost 4 bases, the J end lost 5 bases, and 17 bases lay between the germline ends. The CDR3 runs 15 residues. The CDR3 DNA reads TGTGCCAGCAGCTCCGGGACTCAAGGGGGAACTGAAGCTTTCTTT. Protein sequence: CASSSGTQGGTEAFF.

The V and J genes are TRBV7-9 and TRBJ2-3; no reliable D call. In germline, CDR1 is SEHNR, CDR2 FQNEAQ (reference sequence). CDR3 length equals 14 residues. V lost 4 bases to trimming and J lost 6 bases, with 14 bases between them. The CDR3 nucleotides read TGTGCCAGCAGCTCGCTAGACGGGTGGGATACGCAGTATTTT. Translating gives CASSSLDGWDTQYF.

The chain couples TRBV6-5 to TRBJ1-4; 10 nucleotides agree with TRBD1. V lost 5 bases and J lost 8; bases outside the gene matches: 5. Germline CDR1 MNHEY, CDR2 SVGAGI. The CDR3 is made up of 14 amino acids. CDR3 nucleotides: TGTGCCAGCAGTCGGGACAGGGGAAGCGAAAAACTGTTTTTT. It is translated as CASSRDRGSEKLFF.

The chain uses TRBV5-1 and TRBJ2-1; 10 bases map to TRBD2. This CDR3 has 18 amino acids. CDR1 and CDR2 from the germline V gene are SGHRS and YFSETQ. V shed 2 bases, J shed 5 bases, and the junction held 13 bases outside the gene matches. The CDR3: CASSLLAGTPFDHNEQFF. CDR3 DNA: TGCGCCAGCAGCTTACTAGCGGGGACTCCCTTTGACCACAATGAGCAGTTCTTC. Variable domain in full (rest from reference TRBV5-1 and TRBJ2-1): KAGVTQTPRYLIKTRGQQVTLSCSPISGHRSVSWYQQTPGQGLQFLFEYFSETQRNKGNFPGRFSGRQFSNSRSEMNVSTLELGDSALYLCASSLLAGTPFDHNEQFFGPGTRLTVL.

The chain links TRBV19 to TRBJ1-5; D not certain. Trimming took 10 bases from V and 2 from J, leaving 18 bases between them. Germline CDR1 and CDR2: LNHDA and SQIVND (reference sequence). The CDR3 extends over 15 amino acids. CDR3 DNA: TGTGCCACTAGCCGGCAGGCGGTTGGCAATCAGCCCCAGCATTTT. Translated: CATSRQAVGNQPQHF.

The gene calls are TRBV6-5 and TRBJ1-1; the D is unclear. V was trimmed by 2 bases and J by 1 base, leaving 11 bases between them. Looked up from germline, CDR1 is MNHEY and CDR2 is SVGAGI. The CDR3 covers 15 residues. CDR3 in amino acids: CASSYRSRGNTEAFF. The CDR3, as DNA: TGTGCCAGCAGTTACAGGTCGCGGGGGAACACTGAAGCTTTCTTT.

V and J are TRBV3-1 (or the pseudogene TRBV3-2) and TRBJ2-5; the match to TRBD1 covers 7 bases. The CDR3 extends over 14 amino acids. V lost 1 base and J lost 2; bases outside the gene matches: 1. CDR1 is LGHDT, CDR2 YNNKEL, per germline (reference sequence). DNA for the CDR3: TGTGCCAGCAGCCAAGTCAGGGGGCAAGAGACCCAGTACTTC. Translation gives CASSQVRGQETQYF.